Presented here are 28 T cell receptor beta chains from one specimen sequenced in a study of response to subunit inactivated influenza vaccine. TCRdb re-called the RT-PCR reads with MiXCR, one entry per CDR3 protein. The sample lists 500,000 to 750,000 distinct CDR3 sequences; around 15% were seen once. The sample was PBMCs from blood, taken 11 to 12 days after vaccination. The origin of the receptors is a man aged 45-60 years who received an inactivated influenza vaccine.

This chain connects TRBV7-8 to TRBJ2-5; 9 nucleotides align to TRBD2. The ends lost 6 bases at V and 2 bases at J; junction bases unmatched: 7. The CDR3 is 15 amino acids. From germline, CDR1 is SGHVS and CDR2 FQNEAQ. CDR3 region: CASRVLAGLQETQYF. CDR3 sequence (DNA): TGTGCCAGCAGAGTCCTAGCGGGACTACAAGAGACCCAGTACTTC.

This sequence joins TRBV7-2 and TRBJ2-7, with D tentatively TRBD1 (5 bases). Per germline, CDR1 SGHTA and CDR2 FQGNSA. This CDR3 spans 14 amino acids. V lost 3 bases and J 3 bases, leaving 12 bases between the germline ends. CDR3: CASSFSTGRYEQYF. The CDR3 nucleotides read TGTGCCAGCAGCTTCTCCACAGGCCGCTACGAGCAGTACTTC.

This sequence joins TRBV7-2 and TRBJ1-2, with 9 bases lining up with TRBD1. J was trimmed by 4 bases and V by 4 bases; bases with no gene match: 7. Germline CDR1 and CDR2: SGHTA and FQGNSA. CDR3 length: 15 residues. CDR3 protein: CASSSQQGASYGYTF. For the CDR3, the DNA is TGTGCCAGCAGCTCACAACAGGGGGCGAGCTATGGCTACACCTTC.

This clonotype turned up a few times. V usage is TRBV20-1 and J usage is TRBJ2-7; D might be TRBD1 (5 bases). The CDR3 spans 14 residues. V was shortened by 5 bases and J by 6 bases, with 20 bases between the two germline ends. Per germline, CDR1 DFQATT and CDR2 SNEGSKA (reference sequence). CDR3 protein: CSAGWGTLGSEQYF. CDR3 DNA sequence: TGCAGTGCTGGTTGGGGCACCCTGGGATCCGAGCAGTACTTC.

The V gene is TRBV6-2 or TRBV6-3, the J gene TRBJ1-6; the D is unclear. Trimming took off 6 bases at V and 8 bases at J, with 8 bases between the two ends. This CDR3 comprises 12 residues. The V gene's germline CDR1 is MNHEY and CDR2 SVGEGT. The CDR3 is CASSGSDSPLHF. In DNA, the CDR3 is TGTGCCAGCAGCGGGTCTGATTCACCCCTCCACTTT.

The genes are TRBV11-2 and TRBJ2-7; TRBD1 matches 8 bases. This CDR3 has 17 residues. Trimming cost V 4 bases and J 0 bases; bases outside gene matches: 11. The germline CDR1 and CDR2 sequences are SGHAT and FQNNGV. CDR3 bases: TGTGCCAGCAGCTCAAGACAGGGGACCTTTAGCTCCTACGAGCAGTACTTC. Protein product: CASSSRQGTFSSYEQYF.

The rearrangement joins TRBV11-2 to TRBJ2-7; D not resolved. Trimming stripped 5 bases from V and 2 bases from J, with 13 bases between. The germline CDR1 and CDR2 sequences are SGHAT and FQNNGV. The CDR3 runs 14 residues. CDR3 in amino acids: CASSLVSTTYEQYF. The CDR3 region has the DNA TGTGCCAGCAGCCTCGTCAGTACCACCTACGAGCAGTACTTC.

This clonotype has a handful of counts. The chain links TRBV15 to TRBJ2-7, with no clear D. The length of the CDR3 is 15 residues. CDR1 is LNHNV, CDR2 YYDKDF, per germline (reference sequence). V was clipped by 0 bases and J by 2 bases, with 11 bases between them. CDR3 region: CATSRDPSDPYEQYF. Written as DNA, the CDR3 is TGTGCCACCAGCAGAGATCCTAGTGATCCCTACGAGCAGTACTTC.

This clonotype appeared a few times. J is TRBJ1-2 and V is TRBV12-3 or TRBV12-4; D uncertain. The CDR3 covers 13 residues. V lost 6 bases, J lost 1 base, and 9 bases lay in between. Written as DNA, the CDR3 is TGTGCCAGCAGAACCGACATTAACTATGGCTACACCTTC. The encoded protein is CASRTDINYGYTF.

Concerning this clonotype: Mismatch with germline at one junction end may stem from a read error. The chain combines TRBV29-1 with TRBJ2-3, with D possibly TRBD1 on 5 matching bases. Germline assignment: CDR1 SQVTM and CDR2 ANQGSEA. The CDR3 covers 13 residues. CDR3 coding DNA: TGCAGCGTTGATCGACAGAGCACAGTTACGCAGTATTTT. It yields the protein CSVDRQSTVTQYF.

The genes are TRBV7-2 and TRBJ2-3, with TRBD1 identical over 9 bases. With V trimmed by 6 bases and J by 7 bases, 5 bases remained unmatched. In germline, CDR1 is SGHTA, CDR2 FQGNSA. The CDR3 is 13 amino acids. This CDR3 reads CASSTDRGNTQYF. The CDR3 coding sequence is TGTGCCAGCAGTACCGACAGGGGGAATACGCAGTATTTT.

The CDR3 region has the DNA TGTGCCAGCAGTGAGGGGTGGACAGGGTTCGATGAAGCTTTCTTT. It yields the protein CASSEGWTGFDEAFF. The chain employs TRBV25-1 and TRBJ1-1; the match to TRBD1 covers 8 bases. The junction had 10 bases not matched to a gene; V was cut back by 3 bases and J by 7 bases. The CDR3 is 15 amino acids. Germline CDR1 is MGHDK and CDR2 is SYGVNS.

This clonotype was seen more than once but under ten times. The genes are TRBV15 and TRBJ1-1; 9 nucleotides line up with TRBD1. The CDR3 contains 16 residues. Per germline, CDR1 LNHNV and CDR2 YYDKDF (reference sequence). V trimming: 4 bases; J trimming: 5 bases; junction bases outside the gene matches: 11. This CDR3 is CATSKNPDRGGTEAFF. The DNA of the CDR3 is TGTGCCACCAGCAAAAACCCGGACAGGGGTGGTACTGAAGCTTTCTTT.

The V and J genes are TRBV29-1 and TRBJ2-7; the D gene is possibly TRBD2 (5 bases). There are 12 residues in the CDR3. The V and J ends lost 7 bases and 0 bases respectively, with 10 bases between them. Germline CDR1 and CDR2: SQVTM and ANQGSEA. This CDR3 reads CSAVGNSYEQYF. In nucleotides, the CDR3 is TGCAGCGCTGTCGGGAACTCCTACGAGCAGTACTTC.

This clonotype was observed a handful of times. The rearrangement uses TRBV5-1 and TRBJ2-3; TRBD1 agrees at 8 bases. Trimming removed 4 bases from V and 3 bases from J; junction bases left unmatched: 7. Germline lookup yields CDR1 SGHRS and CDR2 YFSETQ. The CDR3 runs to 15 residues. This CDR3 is CASSAQGAKTDTQYF. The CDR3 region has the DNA TGCGCCAGCAGCGCTCAGGGGGCAAAGACAGATACGCAGTATTTT. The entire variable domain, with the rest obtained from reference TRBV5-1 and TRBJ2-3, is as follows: KAGVTQTPRYLIKTRGQQVTLSCSPISGHRSVSWYQQTPGQGLQFLFEYFSETQRNKGNFPGRFSGRQFSNSRSEMNVSTLELGDSALYLCASSAQGAKTDTQYFGPGTRLTVL.

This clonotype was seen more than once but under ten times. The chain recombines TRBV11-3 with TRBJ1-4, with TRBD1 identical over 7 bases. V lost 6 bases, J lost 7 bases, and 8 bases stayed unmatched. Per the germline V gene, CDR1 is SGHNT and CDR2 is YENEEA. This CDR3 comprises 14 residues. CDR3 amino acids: CASRPTGSREKLFF. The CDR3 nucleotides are TGTGCCAGCAGGCCGACAGGGTCTCGTGAAAAACTGTTTTTT.

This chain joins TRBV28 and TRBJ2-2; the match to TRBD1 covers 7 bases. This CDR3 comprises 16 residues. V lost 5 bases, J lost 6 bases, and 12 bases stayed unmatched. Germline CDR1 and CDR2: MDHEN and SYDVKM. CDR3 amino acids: CASSVQGQLTPGELFF. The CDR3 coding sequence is TGTGCCAGCAGTGTCCAGGGACAGCTGACACCCGGGGAGCTGTTTTTT. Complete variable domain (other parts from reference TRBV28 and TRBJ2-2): DVKVTQSSRYLVKRTGEKVFLECVQDMDHENMFWYRQDPGLGLRLIYFSYDVKMKEKGDIPEGYSVSREKKERFSLILESASTNQTSMYLCASSVQGQLTPGELFFGEGSRLTVL.

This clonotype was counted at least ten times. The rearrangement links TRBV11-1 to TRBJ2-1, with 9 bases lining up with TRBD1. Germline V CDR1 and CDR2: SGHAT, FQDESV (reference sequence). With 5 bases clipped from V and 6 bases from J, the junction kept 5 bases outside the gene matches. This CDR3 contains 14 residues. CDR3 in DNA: TGTGCCAGCAGCGAGACGGACAGGGGCAATGAGCAGTTCTTC. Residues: CASSETDRGNEQFF.

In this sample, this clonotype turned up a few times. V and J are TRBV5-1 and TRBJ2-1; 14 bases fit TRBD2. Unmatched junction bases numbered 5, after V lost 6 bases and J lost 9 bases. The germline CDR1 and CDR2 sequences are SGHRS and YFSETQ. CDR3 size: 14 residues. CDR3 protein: CASMTSGRATEQFF. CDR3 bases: TGCGCCAGCATGACTAGCGGGAGGGCCACTGAGCAGTTCTTC.

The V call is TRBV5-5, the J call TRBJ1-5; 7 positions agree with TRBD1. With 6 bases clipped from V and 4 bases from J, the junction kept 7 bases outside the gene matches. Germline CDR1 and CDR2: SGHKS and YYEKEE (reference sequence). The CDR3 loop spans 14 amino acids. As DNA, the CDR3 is TGTGCCAGCACCTCCGGGACAGAAAATCAGCCCCAGCATTTT. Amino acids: CASTSGTENQPQHF.

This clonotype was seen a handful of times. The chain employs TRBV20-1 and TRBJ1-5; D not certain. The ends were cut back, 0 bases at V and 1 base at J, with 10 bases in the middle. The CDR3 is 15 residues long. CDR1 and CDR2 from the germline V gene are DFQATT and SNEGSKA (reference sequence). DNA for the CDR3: TGCAGTGCTAGAGAAGTGACATCGAGCAATCAGCCCCAGCATTTT. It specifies CSAREVTSSNQPQHF.

The CDR3 loop reads CASSYDRTVNYGYTF. The CDR3 coding sequence is TGTGCCAGCAGCTATGACAGGACCGTTAACTATGGCTACACCTTC. The chain links TRBV5-6 to TRBJ1-2; D is possibly TRBD1 (6 bases). V was trimmed by 3 bases and J by 1 base, leaving 13 bases between them. The CDR3 spans 15 residues. The germline V gene encodes CDR1 SGHDT and CDR2 YYEEEE. Full variable domain (rest looked up from reference TRBV5-6 and TRBJ1-2): DAGVTQSPTHLIKTRGQQVTLRCSPKSGHDTVSWYQQALGQGPQFIFQYYEEEERQRGNFPDRFSGHQFPNYSSELNVNALLLGDSALYLCASSYDRTVNYGYTFGSGTRLTVV.

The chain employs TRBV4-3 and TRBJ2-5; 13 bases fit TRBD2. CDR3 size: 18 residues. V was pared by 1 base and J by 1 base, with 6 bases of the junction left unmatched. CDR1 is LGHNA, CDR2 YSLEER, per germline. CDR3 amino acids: CASSQAQGLAGFQETQYF. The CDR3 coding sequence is TGCGCCAGCAGCCAAGCCCAGGGACTAGCGGGGTTCCAAGAGACCCAGTACTTC.

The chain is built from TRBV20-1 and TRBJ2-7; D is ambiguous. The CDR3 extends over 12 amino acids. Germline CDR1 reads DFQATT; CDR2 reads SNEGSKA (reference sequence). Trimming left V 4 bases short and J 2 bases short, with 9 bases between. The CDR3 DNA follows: TGCAGTGCTAAGGGCCCTGCCTACGAGCAGTACTTC. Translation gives CSAKGPAYEQYF.

CDR3 DNA: TGTGCCACCAGCCCTCGGGGAGGGTACGGTTTACTTGAGCAGTTCTTC. The encoded protein is CATSPRGGYGLLEQFF. The chain carries TRBV15 and TRBJ2-1; TRBD2 matches at 7 bases. Germline trimming cut 5 bases from V and 9 bases from J; bases unmatched to any gene: 16. Germline V gene data show CDR1 as LNHNV and CDR2 as YYDKDF (reference sequence). There are 16 residues in the CDR3.

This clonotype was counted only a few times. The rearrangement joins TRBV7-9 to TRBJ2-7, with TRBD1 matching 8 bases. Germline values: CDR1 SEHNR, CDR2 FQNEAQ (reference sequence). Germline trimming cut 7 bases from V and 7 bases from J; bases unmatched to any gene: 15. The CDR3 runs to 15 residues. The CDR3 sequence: CASNSFRGRIDEQYF. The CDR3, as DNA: TGTGCCAGCAACTCCTTCAGGGGGCGCATAGATGAGCAGTACTTC.

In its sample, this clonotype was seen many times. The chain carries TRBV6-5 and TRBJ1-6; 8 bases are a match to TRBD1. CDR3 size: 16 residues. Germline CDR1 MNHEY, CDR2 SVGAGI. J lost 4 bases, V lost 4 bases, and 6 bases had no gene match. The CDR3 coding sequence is TGTGCCAGCAGTTCCCCCGGACAGGGTTATAATTCACCCCTCCACTTT. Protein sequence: CASSSPGQGYNSPLHF.

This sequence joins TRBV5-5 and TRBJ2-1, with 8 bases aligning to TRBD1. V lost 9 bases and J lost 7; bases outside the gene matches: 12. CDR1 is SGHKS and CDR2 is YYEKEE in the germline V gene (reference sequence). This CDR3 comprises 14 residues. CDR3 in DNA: TGTGCCACCACTCCAGGGGGCATTGGGAATGAGCAGTTCTTC. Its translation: CATTPGGIGNEQFF.